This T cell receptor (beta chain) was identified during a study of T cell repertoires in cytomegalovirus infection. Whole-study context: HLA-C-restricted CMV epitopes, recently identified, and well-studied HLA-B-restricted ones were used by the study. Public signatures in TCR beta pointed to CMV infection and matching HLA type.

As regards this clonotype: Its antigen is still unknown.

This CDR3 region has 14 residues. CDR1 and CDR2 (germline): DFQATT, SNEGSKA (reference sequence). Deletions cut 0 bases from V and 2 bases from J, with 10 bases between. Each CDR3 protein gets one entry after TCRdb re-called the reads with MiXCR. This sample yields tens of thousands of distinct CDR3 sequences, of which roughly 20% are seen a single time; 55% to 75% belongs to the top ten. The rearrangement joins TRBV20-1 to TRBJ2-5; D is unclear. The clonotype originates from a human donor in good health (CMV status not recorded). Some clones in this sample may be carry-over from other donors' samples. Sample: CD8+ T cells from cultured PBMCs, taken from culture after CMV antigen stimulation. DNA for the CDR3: TGCAGTGCTAGAGATCCCTATTCTCAAGAGACCCAGTACTTC. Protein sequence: CSARDPYSQETQYF.